Presented here are 20 T cell receptor beta chains from one specimen sequenced in a study of OX40 agonist ivuxolimab in advanced cancers. Sequencing was performed with immunoSEQ multiplex PCR; in TCRdb, only in-frame clones are kept and a portion is missing. The sample contains 84,000 or so clones, 75% to 95% of which appear only once. The starting material was CD4+ or CD8+ T cells sorted from blood, obtained in a trial of the OX40 agonist ivuxolimab. The source of these receptors is an adult with an advanced solid tumor such as melanoma, head and neck, liver or kidney cancer.

V is TRBV5-4 and J is TRBJ2-1; D might be TRBD2 (6 bases). The CDR3 is made up of 15 amino acids. V shed 4 bases and J shed 10 bases, with 21 bases lying between them. Germline assignment: CDR1 SGHNT and CDR2 YYREEE (reference sequence). The CDR3 nucleotides are TGTGCCAGCAGCGGGGGACTCCGGGGCCCAATAGAGCAGTTCTTC. Amino acid sequence: CASSGGLRGPIEQFF. Full variable domain (missing parts from reference TRBV5-4 and TRBJ2-1): ETGVTQSPTHLIKTRGQQVTLRCSSQSGHNTVSWYQQALGQGPQFIFQYYREEENGRGNFPPRFSGLQFPNYSSELNVNALELDDSALYLCASSGGLRGPIEQFFGPGTRLTVL.

The chain carries TRBV6-5 and TRBJ2-1, with TRBD2 identical over 15 bases. The germline gives CDR1 MNHEY, CDR2 SVGAGI. CDR3 length equals 15 residues. V shed 6 bases and J 7 bases; nucleotides not matched to a gene: 4. The CDR3 DNA is TGTGCCAGCAGCTCCGGGACTAGCGGGGGGAATGAGCAGTTCTTC. This codes for CASSSGTSGGNEQFF.

The chain has TRBV18 and TRBJ2-2; TRBD1 or TRBD2 may be the D gene (6 bases each). Trimming removed 6 bases at V and 0 bases at J, with 14 bases between. The CDR3 spans 16 residues. Per germline, CDR1 KGHSH and CDR2 LQKENI. The CDR3: CASSLTGAANTGELFF. The CDR3 bases are TGTGCCAGCTCTCTAACGGGGGCCGCGAACACCGGGGAGCTGTTTTTT.

The CDR3 loop reads CASSSTADEKLFF. The DNA for the CDR3 is TGTGCCAGCAGTTCGACGGCGGATGAAAAACTGTTTTTT. This chain links TRBV28 with TRBJ1-4; D remains ambiguous. Trimming cost V 4 bases and J 6 bases, with 9 bases left between them. The CDR3 runs to 13 residues. Germline values: CDR1 MDHEN, CDR2 SYDVKM.

The genes are TRBV19 and TRBJ2-3; TRBD2 is a possible D gene (5 bases). Germline V lookup: CDR1 LNHDA, CDR2 SQIVND (reference sequence). Trimming removed 3 bases from V and 1 base from J, with 14 bases in between. CDR3 size: 16 residues. The CDR3 region has the DNA TGTGCCAGTAGTATGAGGCTAGGAGGTGGCACAGATACGCAGTATTTT. It encodes CASSMRLGGGTDTQYF.

This sequence joins TRBV11-2 and TRBJ2-7; either TRBD1 or TRBD2 may fit D (5 bases each). The V end was cut by 6 bases, the J end by 3 bases, with 18 bases between. CDR3 length equals 15 residues. The germline V gene encodes CDR1 SGHAT and CDR2 FQNNGV. As DNA, the CDR3 is TGTGCCAGCAGGGCCTACGGGACCGAATACTACGAGCAGTACTTC. Translated: CASRAYGTEYYEQYF. The variable domain in full, completed from reference TRBV11-2 and TRBJ2-7, reads EAGVAQSPRYKIIEKRQSVAFWCNPISGHATLYWYQQILGQGPKLLIQFQNNGVVDDSQLPKDRFSAERLKGVDSTLKIQPAKLEDSAVYLCASRAYGTEYYEQYFGPGTRLTVT.

The DNA for the CDR3 is TGTGCCACCAGCCCCCAAATGGGCGAAGCTAATGAAAAACTGTTTTTT. It specifies CATSPQMGEANEKLFF. V gene TRBV15 combines with J gene TRBJ1-4; D unresolved. Trimming took 5 bases from V and 3 from J, leaving 16 bases between them. The CDR3 loop spans 16 amino acids. CDR1 is LNHNV and CDR2 is YYDKDF in the germline V gene (reference sequence).

The chain is built from TRBV29-1 and TRBJ2-5, with a tentative D call TRBD1 (6 bases). CDR1 and CDR2 (germline): SQVTM, ANQGSEA. The V end was cut by 7 bases, the J end by 4 bases, with 16 bases between. This CDR3 is 13 amino acids long. The CDR3 is CSADGTPGETQYF. As DNA, the CDR3 is TGCAGCGCAGACGGGACACCGGGAGAGACCCAGTACTTC.

The genes are TRBV6-1 and TRBJ2-3; maybe TRBD1 (5 bases). The CDR3 spans 15 residues. Germline lookup yields CDR1 MNHNS and CDR2 SASEGT. The V end lost 7 bases, the J end lost 4 bases, and 18 bases lay between the germline ends. This chain's CDR3 is CASNWGSARADTQYF. The DNA of the CDR3 is TGTGCCAGCAATTGGGGCTCAGCACGTGCAGATACGCAGTATTTT.

This chain links TRBV21-1 with TRBJ2-5; the table names TRBD1, a call not compared with the DNA. TRBV21-1 is annotated as a pseudogene. This CDR3 region has 12 residues. Here the CDR3 DNA reads TGTGCCAAAGTCGACATTGAAGAGACCCAGTACTTC. Translation: CAKVDIEETQYF.

This sequence joins TRBV5-4 and TRBJ1-3, with D unresolved. The length of the CDR3 is 13 residues. The germline V gene encodes CDR1 SGHNT and CDR2 YYREEE (reference sequence). The germline V and J ends were trimmed by 1 base and 8 bases, with 10 bases remaining between them. The CDR3 bases are TGTGCCAGCAGCTTGTATCCGGGCGACACCATATATTTT. Its translation: CASSLYPGDTIYF.

The J gene is TRBJ1-1, the V gene TRBV28; no reliable D call. This CDR3 has 12 amino acids. CDR1 MDHEN and CDR2 SYDVKM come from the germline V gene. V shed 3 bases and J shed 5 bases, with 7 bases lying between them. CDR3 DNA: TGTGCCAGCAGTTTCTGGGGAACTGAAGCTTTCTTT. Translated: CASSFWGTEAFF.

The genes are TRBV5-1 and TRBJ2-7, with D uncertain. Trimming pared 3 bases from V and 3 bases from J, leaving 19 bases between. Germline CDR1 reads SGHRS; CDR2 reads YFSETQ. This CDR3 contains 16 residues. The CDR3 region is CASSSTGSQTIYEQYF. CDR3 DNA: TGCGCCAGCAGCTCTACCGGGTCACAAACGATCTACGAGCAGTACTTC.

The chain employs TRBV5-5 and TRBJ2-2; D is perhaps TRBD2 (6 bases). Germline assignment: CDR1 SGHKS and CDR2 YYEKEE (reference sequence). CDR3 length: 18 residues. The V end lost 0 bases, the J end lost 0 bases, and 15 bases lay between the germline ends. CDR3 sequence (DNA): TGTGCCAGCAGCTTGGCCGGGAGTACGGCTACGAACACCGGGGAGCTGTTTTTT. It yields the protein CASSLAGSTATNTGELFF. The whole variable domain, remainder taken from reference TRBV5-5 and TRBJ2-2, is DAGVTQSPTHLIKTRGQQVTLRCSPISGHKSVSWYQQVLGQGPQFIFQYYEKEERGRGNFPDRFSARQFPNYSSELNVNALLLGDSALYLCASSLAGSTATNTGELFFGEGSRLTVL.

CDR3 loop: CASSLSSNQPQHF. DNA for the CDR3: TGTGCCAGCAGCTTATCGTCCAATCAGCCCCAGCATTTT. The chain has TRBV7-9 and TRBJ1-5; D call uncertain. Trimming stripped 2 bases from V and 3 bases from J, with 5 bases between. Germline CDR1 SEHNR, CDR2 FQNEAQ (reference sequence). The CDR3 runs 13 residues.

This rearrangement joins TRBV28 to TRBJ2-5, with D possibly TRBD2 on 6 matching bases. The CDR3 length is 17 residues. The ends were cut back, 6 bases at V and 1 base at J, with 21 bases in the middle. Per germline, CDR1 MDHEN and CDR2 SYDVKM. This chain's CDR3 is CASSKYRPPGSQETQYF. As DNA, the CDR3 is TGTGCCAGCAGCAAATACCGACCCCCCGGGAGCCAAGAGACCCAGTACTTC.

In its sample, this clone was seen a few times. The chain combines TRBV27 with TRBJ2-3, with D unclear. The CDR3 consists of 13 residues. Germline CDR1 and CDR2: MNHEY and SMNVEV (reference sequence). V gave up 6 bases and J gave up 0 bases, with 7 bases separating them. The CDR3 sequence is CASSKSSTDTQYF. The DNA of the CDR3 is TGTGCCAGCAGCAAAAGTAGCACAGATACGCAGTATTTT.

The V and J genes are TRBV29-1 and TRBJ1-2, with a weak D call TRBD1 (5 bases). In germline, CDR1 is SQVTM, CDR2 ANQGSEA. V was trimmed by 2 bases and J by 4 bases, leaving 11 bases between them. This CDR3 is 13 amino acids long. The CDR3 is CSVESPGRYGYTF. The DNA of the CDR3 is TGCAGCGTTGAATCGCCGGGGCGCTATGGCTACACCTTC.

The chain employs TRBV27 and TRBJ2-3; TRBD1 matches at 10 bases. Trimming removed 5 bases from V and 9 bases from J; junction bases left unmatched: 8. This CDR3 is 14 amino acids long. Per germline, CDR1 MNHEY and CDR2 SMNVEV (reference sequence). The CDR3 region has the DNA TGTGCCAGCAGTGCGACAGGGGGCGAGGAGACGCAGTATTTT. Translation gives CASSATGGEETQYF.

V is TRBV7-9 and J is TRBJ2-7, with TRBD1 as a possible D gene (6 bases). The V gene's germline CDR1 is SEHNR and CDR2 FQNEAQ (reference sequence). The V end was cut by 5 bases, the J end by 5 bases, with 19 bases between. This CDR3 has 15 amino acids. The CDR3 loop is CASSDRQDLFDEQYF. Here the CDR3 DNA reads TGTGCCAGCAGCGATAGACAGGACCTCTTTGACGAGCAGTACTTC.